A selection of T cell receptor beta chains follows, all from one sample in a study of T cell responses to AZD1222 COVID-19 vaccine. Sequencing used immunoSEQ multiplex PCR; TCRdb keeps in-frame clones, though not all of them. Here the sample spans some 70,000 clones, roughly four fifths being singletons. The starting material was peripheral blood, obtained on day 0 of AZD1222 vaccination. Receptors originate from an adult in good health. CDR3s leave out the opening cysteine and the closing phenylalanine or tryptophan.

TRBV5-4	TRBJ1-1	ASSLDLGGYEAF
TRBV30	TRBJ1-6	AWTGPQYNSPLH
TRBV6-5	TRBJ2-5	ASKLDRGAETQY
TRBV5-1	TRBJ2-3	ASRLGSSGPVDTQY
TRBV9	TRBJ1-6	ASSVMDNSPLH
TRBV24-1	TRBJ2-2	ATSDTDRGATGELF
TRBV6-6	TRBJ1-5	ASSRSQPGISNQPQH
TRBV7-7	TRBJ2-7	ASSPFSDLAIYEQY
TRBV4-1	TRBJ1-3	ASSLDGQGSGNTIY
TRBV28	TRBJ1-2	ASHTYYRGRHGYT
TRBV6-6	TRBJ2-2	ASSFPESDTGELF
TRBV2	TRBJ1-2	ASSGGEGFYGYT
TRBV5-4	TRBJ2-7	ASSLTGSSAYEQY
TRBV5-5	TRBJ1-5	ASSLSSNQPQH
TRBV6-5	TRBJ2-7	ASRVWGSYEQY
TRBV11-2	TRBJ2-7	ASSLAQLSYEQY
TRBV6-5	TRBJ1-1	ASIQLGGDTEAF
TRBV9	TRBJ2-7	ASSVAGLQDEQY
TRBV3-1/TRBV3-2	TRBJ1-1	ASSPSTPPTEAF
TRBV30	TRBJ2-3	AWGSGDTDTQY
TRBV3-1/TRBV3-2	TRBJ2-7	ASVDAGYEQY
TRBV3-1/TRBV3-2	TRBJ1-5	ASREQGSNQPQH
TRBV7-2	TRBJ2-2	ASSLRLGASTGELF
TRBV11-3	TRBJ2-5	ASSLEGTPQETQY
TRBV19	TRBJ1-1	ASSVYTEAF
TRBV6-5	TRBJ1-1	ASSYKAEAF
TRBV10-3	TRBJ1-1	AISGGPASNTEAF
TRBV6-6	TRBJ2-6	ASSYKGSGANVLT
TRBV3-1/TRBV3-2	TRBJ1-1	ASSHLTGYTEAF
TRBV9	TRBJ2-7	ASSVDPSGSYEQY
TRBV3-1/TRBV3-2	TRBJ2-1	ASSRGTAGDNEQF
TRBV3-1/TRBV3-2	TRBJ1-1	ASSQEGTGNRNTEAF
TRBV9	TRBJ1-2	ASSVTGEYGYT
TRBV9	TRBJ2-6	ASTQAGANVLT
TRBV12-3/TRBV12-4	TRBJ2-5	ASRAANQETQY
TRBV3-1/TRBV3-2	TRBJ2-3	ASSQDLGGTGGLDTQY
TRBV7-8	TRBJ2-1	ASSAGTSYNEQF
TRBV7-9	TRBJ2-5	ASSSRETQY
TRBV3-1/TRBV3-2	TRBJ1-1	ASSQLDRAEAF
TRBV2	TRBJ2-3	ASSLTISTDTQY